The clone carrying this TCR beta chain was counted many times. What it recognizes is unknown. They built TCR cDNA with 5'RACE template switching, a step that put in a universal primer site and UMIs. One entry per CDR3 protein, called by TCRdb with MiXCR from the 5' RACE reads. In the table there are 120,000 to 150,000 distinct CDR3 sequences, 7.7% of which are singletons. The record originates from a study of T cells after yellow fever vaccination. Study results and caveats: FACS-sorted repertoires might harbor abundant contaminating clonotypes from the bulk population.

Trimming cost V 2 bases and J 4 bases, with 8 bases left between them. The germline CDR1 and CDR2 sequences are LGHNA and YSLEER. The CDR3 loop spans 14 amino acids. This sample comprised CD4+ T cells sorted from PBMCs, obtained 5 days after the yellow fever booster vaccination. The chain joins TRBV4-3 to TRBJ2-2; TRBD2 might be the D (7 bases). The sequence came from a man in his thirties or forties who received the YFV17D yellow fever vaccine. CDR3 in DNA: TGCGCCAGCAGCCAAAGGGGGGGCACCGGGGAGCTGTTTTTT. Translated, it gives CASSQRGGTGELFF.